A selection of T cell receptor beta chains follows, all from one sample in a study of blood T cell repertoires in COVID-19. Clones were read by immunoSEQ multiplex PCR, and TCRdb kept only the in-frame ones, dropping some. The repertoire holds about 250,000 clones, 75% to 95% seen once, with under 2.5% in the top ten. The sequencing input was PBMCs or T cells enriched from blood (not recorded which). The receptors shown here come from a woman aged 18-30 years who had recovered from COVID-19. CDR3s include the opening cysteine and the closing phenylalanine or tryptophan. D genes are given only for firm matches. Only some rows state a clone size, as once, few, many or a class for expanded clones.

length	J	D	size	V	CDR3	DNA
14	TRBJ1-2	NA	NA	TRBV7-2	CASSILTSNYGYTF	TGTGCCAGCAGCATACTGACTTCTAACTATGGCTACACCTTC
13	TRBJ2-3	NA	NA	TRBV6-5	CASSKGVGDTQYF	TGTGCCAGCAGTAAGGGGGTAGGAGATACGCAGTATTTT
16	TRBJ2-6	TRBD1	NA	TRBV28	CASSGGQLSGANVLTF	TGTGCCAGCAGTGGGGGACAGCTCTCTGGGGCCAACGTCCTGACTTTC
15	TRBJ1-3	TRBD1	NA	TRBV5-1	CASSPQTGGSNTIYF	TGCGCCAGCAGCCCACAGACAGGGGGTAGTAACACCATATATTTT
16	TRBJ2-1	TRBD2	NA	TRBV19	CASSASSGRASHEQFF	TGTGCCAGTAGTGCCTCTAGCGGGAGGGCTTCGCATGAGCAGTTCTTC
12	TRBJ1-4	NA	few	TRBV19	CAASGLDEKLFF	TGTGCCGCCTCGGGTTTAGACGAAAAACTGTTTTTT
14	TRBJ2-7	NA	NA	TRBV5-1	CASSLDLSSYEQYF	TGCGCCAGCAGCTTGGACTTATCCTCCTACGAGCAGTACTTC
12	TRBJ2-7	NA	NA	TRBV12-3/TRBV12-4	CASSQNSYEQYF	TGTGCCAGCAGCCAGAACTCCTACGAGCAGTACTTC
16	TRBJ2-6	NA	NA	TRBV3-1/TRBV3-2	CASSQRLYSGANVLTF	TGTGCCAGCAGCCAAAGACTGTACTCTGGGGCCAACGTCCTGACTTTC
16	TRBJ1-2	NA	NA	TRBV19	CASSIVGGTANYGYTF	TGTGCCAGTAGTATCGTCGGAGGGACCGCTAACTATGGCTACACCTTC
15	TRBJ2-3	NA	NA	TRBV2	CATDQGGALLDTQYF	TGTGCCACCGACCAAGGGGGGGCCCTTCTAGATACGCAGTATTTT
14	TRBJ1-2	NA	NA	TRBV7-9	CASSLQAANYGYTF	TGTGCCAGCAGCTTACAGGCAGCTAACTATGGCTACACCTTC
12	TRBJ2-1	TRBD1	NA	TRBV19	CASADRDNEQFF	TGTGCCAGCGCGGACAGGGACAATGAGCAGTTCTTC
14	TRBJ1-2	NA	NA	TRBV5-8	CASNVYPVNYGYTF	TGTGCCAGCAACGTCTACCCGGTTAACTATGGCTACACCTTC
14	TRBJ1-1	NA	once	TRBV19	CASSPAGLGTEAFF	TGTGCCAGTAGCCCGGCGGGGTTAGGCACTGAAGCTTTCTTT
14	TRBJ2-2	NA	few	TRBV6-1	CASSEGTATGELFF	TGTGCCAGCAGTGAAGGGACAGCCACCGGGGAGCTGTTTTTT
16	TRBJ2-1	NA	NA	TRBV9	CASSVGGASSYNEQFF	TGTGCCAGCAGCGTAGGCGGCGCGAGCTCCTACAATGAGCAGTTCTTC
17	TRBJ1-1	TRBD1	once	TRBV19	CASSIFTVWTGETEAFF	TGTGCCAGTAGTATTTTCACAGTGTGGACAGGGGAAACTGAAGCTTTCTTT
14	TRBJ2-3	NA	once	TRBV10-1	CASSDGGTSDTQYF	TGCGCCAGCAGTGATGGCGGGACCTCAGATACGCAGTATTTT
18	TRBJ2-1	NA	once	TRBV4-2	CASSQEGLAKYSYNEQFF	TGTGCCAGCAGCCAAGAAGGGCTAGCGAAGTACTCCTACAATGAGCAGTTCTTC
17	TRBJ2-7	TRBD1	once	TRBV18	CASSPGQGSVVISEQYF	TGTGCCAGCTCACCGGGACAGGGATCCGTAGTAATCAGCGAGCAGTACTTC
16	TRBJ1-3	NA	NA	TRBV3-1/TRBV3-2	CASSLFYQSSGNTIYF	TGTGCCAGCAGCCTTTTTTATCAGTCCTCTGGAAACACCATATATTTT
13	TRBJ1-1	TRBD1	NA	TRBV28	CASSPDRDTEAFF	TGTGCCAGCAGCCCAGACAGGGACACTGAAGCTTTCTTT
16	TRBJ2-2	NA	once	TRBV5-1	CASSAEPGAGTEELFF	TGCGCCAGCAGCGCAGAACCGGGAGCCGGCACTGAGGAGCTGTTTTTT
15	TRBJ2-7	TRBD2	NA	TRBV19	CASSDVAGGPHEQYF	TGTGCCAGTAGCGACGTAGCGGGGGGGCCGCACGAGCAGTACTTC
13	TRBJ1-4	NA	NA	TRBV6-5	CASSRTVNEKLFF	TGTGCCAGCAGTAGGACAGTGAATGAAAAACTGTTTTTT
14	TRBJ1-3	NA	NA	TRBV5-1	CASSWDGRGNTIYF	TGCGCCAGCAGCTGGGACGGGAGAGGCAACACCATATATTTT
16	TRBJ1-2	NA	once	TRBV28	CASSLALQGPNYGYTF	TGTGCCAGCAGTTTAGCGCTCCAGGGCCCCAACTATGGCTACACCTTC
15	TRBJ2-1	TRBD2	NA	TRBV27	CASTRVAGYGDEQFF	TGTGCCAGCACTCGGGTAGCGGGATACGGGGATGAGCAGTTCTTC
14	TRBJ1-5	TRBD1	NA	TRBV10-3	CAIRQGASDQPQHF	TGTGCCATAAGACAGGGGGCATCGGATCAGCCCCAGCATTTT
15	TRBJ1-5	NA	NA	TRBV7-9	CASSFPGEGNQPQHF	TGTGCCAGCAGTTTCCCGGGAGAGGGCAATCAGCCCCAGCATTTT
18	TRBJ1-5	TRBD1	NA	TRBV10-3	CAISESRGTGPSNQPQHF	TGTGCCATCAGTGAGTCTAGAGGGACAGGCCCTAGCAATCAGCCCCAGCATTTT
12	TRBJ2-1	TRBD1	NA	TRBV12-5	CASGLTTGEQFF	TGTGCTAGTGGTTTGACGACAGGGGAGCAGTTCTTC
14	TRBJ1-2	NA	NA	TRBV7-9	CASSSGEGAYGYTF	TGTGCCAGCAGCTCCGGGGAGGGCGCCTATGGCTACACCTTC
13	TRBJ2-7	TRBD1	NA	TRBV7-9	CASSPQGAYEQYF	TGTGCCAGCAGCCCCCAGGGGGCTTACGAGCAGTACTTC
13	TRBJ2-5	NA	NA	TRBV3-1/TRBV3-2	CASSQASRETQYF	TGTGCCAGCAGCCAAGCTAGTCGGGAGACCCAGTACTTC
14	TRBJ1-4	NA	NA	TRBV2	CATLGEATNEKLFF	TGTGCCACCCTCGGGGAAGCAACTAATGAAAAACTGTTTTTT
13	TRBJ1-2	TRBD1	NA	TRBV7-3	CASSLRTGEGYTF	TGTGCCAGCAGCTTAAGGACAGGGGAAGGCTACACCTTC
14	TRBJ1-2	NA	NA	TRBV10-3	CAISGRQEIYGYTF	TGTGCCATCAGTGGGCGACAGGAGATCTATGGCTACACCTTC
18	TRBJ2-3	TRBD2	NA	TRBV3-1/TRBV3-2	CASSHRLAGIGTGDTQYF	TGTGCCAGCAGCCACCGACTAGCGGGAATTGGGACCGGAGATACGCAGTATTTT
19	TRBJ1-6	NA	NA	TRBV6-2/TRBV6-3	CASSYSFRRMSSYNSPLHF	TGTGCCAGCAGTTACTCGTTCCGGCGGATGAGCTCCTATAATTCACCCCTCCACTTT
16	TRBJ2-3	TRBD2	NA	TRBV27	CASSLWPSGRTDTQYF	TGTGCCAGCAGTTTATGGCCTAGCGGGAGGACAGATACGCAGTATTTT
13	TRBJ1-1	NA	NA	TRBV12-3/TRBV12-4	CASSFSSDTEAFF	TGTGCCAGCAGTTTCTCATCGGACACTGAAGCTTTCTTT
19	TRBJ1-6	TRBD1	NA	TRBV23-1	CASREAGQGCNLGNSPLHF	TGCGCCAGCCGCGAGGCGGGACAGGGGTGTAATCTGGGTAATTCACCCCTCCACTTT
15	TRBJ1-5	NA	NA	TRBV18	CASSPRGNSNQPQHF	TGTGCCAGCTCCCCGCGGGGGAATAGCAATCAGCCCCAGCATTTT
15	TRBJ1-6	TRBD1	NA	TRBV7-9	CASSLEGTGNSPLHF	TGTGCCAGCAGCTTAGAGGGGACAGGGAATTCACCCCTCCACTTT
14	TRBJ1-4	NA	NA	TRBV5-1	CASSLYNTNEKLFF	TGCGCCAGCAGCTTGTACAACACTAATGAAAAACTGTTTTTT
15	TRBJ1-3	NA	NA	TRBV5-1	CASSLTTGSGNTIYF	TGCGCCAGCAGCTTGACAACAGGCTCCGGAAACACCATATATTTT
14	TRBJ1-4	NA	NA	TRBV5-5	CASSPRAANEKLFF	TGTGCCAGCAGCCCGCGGGCAGCTAATGAAAAACTGTTTTTT
15	TRBJ2-1	TRBD2	NA	TRBV19	CASSPAGGAYNEQFF	TGTGCCAGTAGTCCGGCCGGGGGGGCCTACAATGAGCAGTTCTTC
10	TRBJ2-5	NA	NA	TRBV2	CASSEGHGYF	TGTGCCAGCAGTGAAGGTCACGGGTACTTC
13	TRBJ1-2	NA	NA	TRBV19	CASSMGQNYGYTF	TGTGCCAGTAGTATGGGGCAGAACTATGGCTACACCTTC
15	TRBJ2-1	TRBD1	NA	TRBV5-4	CASSFRDRGGNEQFF	TGTGCCAGCAGCTTCCGGGACAGGGGGGGCAATGAGCAGTTCTTC
14	TRBJ1-1	NA	NA	TRBV28	CASSLWSEYTEAFF	TGTGCCAGCAGTTTATGGTCCGAGTACACTGAAGCTTTCTTT